Listed here is a single T cell receptor (beta chain). The DNA is left out, because the CDR3 cannot be placed on it with certainty; the CDR3 is given as TCRdb lists it. This entry belongs to a study of blood T cell repertoires in COVID-19. For the study at large: Researchers got acute and convalescent COVID-19 samples from the United States, Italy and Spain. Sources were T cells, B-cell-depleted T cells, or PBMCs; the material itself was cDNA or gDNA.

The CDR3 totals 15 residues, both ends included. Authors' methods: Estimates of nucleated cell counts were drawn from the amplification of reference gene primers. Measured with immunoSEQ multiplex PCR; TCRdb has only the in-frame clones, and not every one. Clone size and the V and J calls come from that table; the DNA yielded D and trimming. The profile shows around 170,000 clones, around 74% of them singletons. The V and J genes are TRBV21-1 and TRBJ2-7; the table's TRBD2 call for D was not verified on the DNA. TRBV21-1 is designated a pseudogene. Sequenced sample: peripheral blood. The sequence was collected from a woman of 80 years or more with acute or convalescent COVID-19. The CDR3 here is CASTLWAGGSYEQYF.